A single sample gave rise to the 16 T cell receptor beta chains below, sequenced in a study of blood T cells in healthy people across ages. The second PCR ran roughly 7 to 11 cycles with a sample-barcoded 5' primer and J-beta primers. TCRdb ran MiXCR on the 5' RACE reads and lists one entry per CDR3 protein. The sample shows 450,000 to 600,000 distinct CDR3 sequences, about a quarter of them seen only once. The same data also contributed to another study, on T cells of mothers and their children.

Sequences were obtained from blood. The receptors stem from a boy younger than 10 in good health.

Many counts were recorded for this clonotype. The CDR3 protein is CASSRGLDSAQYF. CDR3 coding DNA: TGTGCCAGCAGTCGCGGACTAGATTCGGCCCAGTACTTC. This rearrangement joins TRBV12-3 or TRBV12-4 to TRBJ2-5, with TRBD2 identical over 7 bases. J was trimmed by 9 bases and V by 5 bases; bases with no gene match: 9. This CDR3 has 13 residues.

The V and J genes are TRBV20-1 and TRBJ1-2; possibly TRBD1 for D (5 bases). CDR1 and CDR2 (germline): DFQATT, SNEGSKA (reference sequence). The length of the CDR3 is 16 residues. V was clipped by 6 bases and J by 4 bases, with 24 bases between them. This CDR3 reads CSAQTPSGVPSYGYTF. The CDR3 nucleotides read TGCAGTGCACAAACTCCGTCGGGGGTACCCTCCTATGGCTACACCTTC.

The sample holds a few counts of this clonotype. The CDR3 spells CASSLDWRDVHEQYF. In DNA form, the CDR3 reads TGTGCCAGCAGCTTAGATTGGCGGGATGTTCACGAGCAGTACTTC. The chain joins TRBV7-2 to TRBJ2-7, with D perhaps TRBD2 (6 bases). The CDR3 spans 15 residues. CDR1 SGHTA and CDR2 FQGNSA come from the germline V gene. V lost 1 base and J lost 5, with 15 bases in between.

V usage is TRBV11-2 and J usage is TRBJ2-7; D might be TRBD1 (6 bases). V was clipped by 5 bases and J by 6 bases, with 8 bases between them. The CDR3 contains 11 residues. Germline values: CDR1 SGHAT, CDR2 FQNNGV. Here the CDR3 DNA reads TGTGCCAGCAGCACAGGGTCCGAGCAGTACTTC. It codes for CASSTGSEQYF.

This clonotype was seen a handful of times. V usage is TRBV10-3 and J usage is TRBJ2-2, with D uncertain. The CDR3 runs 14 residues. The V and J ends lost 3 bases and 5 bases respectively, with 10 bases between them. Germline V gene lookup returns CDR1 ENHRY and CDR2 SYGVKD. CDR3 coding DNA: TGTGCCATCAGTGAATCGTGGGCAACCGGGGAGCTGTTTTTT. Amino acids: CAISESWATGELFF.

In its sample, this clonotype was seen a few times. The CDR3 here is CASSRGQGRQETQYF. The CDR3 DNA follows: TGTGCCAGCAGCCGAGGACAGGGGCGCCAAGAGACCCAGTACTTC. The rearrangement joins TRBV3-1 to TRBJ2-5; TRBD1 matches at 9 bases. This CDR3 spans 15 amino acids. Per germline, CDR1 LGHDT and CDR2 YNNKEL (reference sequence). V shed 4 bases and J 1 base; nucleotides not matched to a gene: 4.

This clonotype has only a few counts. The gene calls are TRBV7-9 and TRBJ1-1, with D perhaps matching TRBD1 (5 bases). V was clipped by 6 bases and J by 6 bases, with 14 bases between them. The CDR3 runs 13 residues. Germline assignment: CDR1 SEHNR and CDR2 FQNEAQ (reference sequence). The CDR3 coding sequence is TGTGCCAGCAGGGGACCTATCGTCCCTGAAGCTTTCTTT. Its protein product is CASRGPIVPEAFF.

This clonotype was picked up a small number of times. The chain joins TRBV20-1 to TRBJ2-7; 12 nucleotides align to TRBD2. CDR1 and CDR2 from the germline V gene are DFQATT and SNEGSKA (reference sequence). This CDR3 comprises 13 residues. With V trimmed by 6 bases and J by 6 bases, 6 bases remained unmatched. The CDR3 sequence is CSANGLAGTEQYF. The CDR3 DNA reads as TGCAGTGCCAACGGACTAGCGGGAACCGAGCAGTACTTC.

The rearrangement joins TRBV13 to TRBJ2-5, with no clear D. This CDR3 has 13 amino acids. The germline V gene encodes CDR1 PRHDT and CDR2 FYEKMQ (reference sequence). Trimming cost V 8 bases and J 1 base, with 11 bases left between them. The CDR3 here is CASCQGIQETQYF. CDR3 coding DNA: TGTGCCAGCTGTCAAGGGATCCAAGAGACCCAGTACTTC.

This clonotype showed up just a few times. The V gene is TRBV18, the J gene TRBJ2-4; TRBD1 aligns across 8 bases. From germline, CDR1 is KGHSH and CDR2 LQKENI. The CDR3 runs 14 residues. Trimming at V came to 3 bases and at J to 6 bases, leaving 4 bases not matched to a gene. Here the CDR3 reads CASSPQQGGNIQYF. The CDR3 nucleotides read TGTGCCAGCTCACCGCAACAGGGGGGAAACATTCAGTACTTC.

This clonotype was observed a handful of times. V gene TRBV12-3 or TRBV12-4 combines with J gene TRBJ1-1; D gene uncertain. V was trimmed by 6 bases and J by 3 bases, leaving 11 bases between them. The CDR3 loop spans 13 amino acids. In DNA form, the CDR3 reads TGTGCCAGCAGAGAACATGAAGACACTGAAGCTTTCTTT. Encoded protein: CASREHEDTEAFF.

The table lists this clonotype with a count of one. The chain is built from TRBV29-1 and TRBJ2-2; perhaps TRBD2 as D (5 bases). The germline gives CDR1 SQVTM, CDR2 ANQGSEA. The CDR3 has 12 residues. Trimming cost V 4 bases and J 5 bases, with 8 bases left between them. The CDR3 is CSVVWETGELFF. Here the CDR3 DNA reads TGCAGCGTTGTTTGGGAGACCGGGGAGCTGTTTTTT.

This clonotype was seen only a few times. This chain uses TRBV4-3 with TRBJ1-1; weak D call: TRBD1 (5 bases). The CDR3 sequence is 13 residues long. The V gene lost 1 base and the J gene lost 7 bases, with 10 bases spanning the gap. Germline V CDR1 and CDR2: LGHNA, YSLEER. Here the CDR3 reads CASSQGLRGEAFF. Here the CDR3 DNA reads TGCGCCAGCAGCCAAGGACTAAGGGGTGAAGCTTTCTTT.

This chain uses TRBV6-6 with TRBJ2-7, with 7 bases fitting TRBD1. After removal of 2 bases from V and 2 bases from J, the junction contained 3 bases not matched to a gene. The V gene's germline CDR1 is MNHNY and CDR2 SVGAGI (reference sequence). There are 14 residues in the CDR3. CDR3 nucleotides: TGTGCCAGCAGTTACGTTGACAGGGCCTACGAGCAGTACTTC. Its protein is CASSYVDRAYEQYF.

The V call is TRBV6-1, the J call TRBJ2-7; TRBD1 might be the D (6 bases). V was clipped by 4 bases and J by 4 bases, with 11 bases between them. Germline-derived CDR1 and CDR2 are MNHNS and SASEGT. There are 13 residues in the CDR3. The CDR3 reads CASSVGTNYEQYF. Here the CDR3 DNA reads TGTGCCAGCAGTGTAGGGACAAATTACGAGCAGTACTTC.

The gene calls are TRBV29-1 and TRBJ2-3; TRBD2 is a possible D gene (5 bases). V lost 7 bases to trimming and J lost 6 bases, with 14 bases between them. This CDR3 region has 12 residues. Germline V gene sequence: CDR1 SQVTM, CDR2 ANQGSEA. The CDR3 DNA sequence: TGCAGCGCCAGAGAGGGATTCGATACGCAGTATTTT. As protein: CSAREGFDTQYF.